A selection of T cell receptor beta chains follows, all from one sample in a study of T cell repertoires in cytomegalovirus infection. TCRdb re-analysed the reads in MiXCR, keeping a single row per CDR3 protein. The table includes 55,000 to 85,000 distinct CDR3 sequences, approximately 22% detected once. No antigen has been identified for these receptors. The sequencing used CD8+ T cells from cultured PBMCs, collected from culture after CMV antigen stimulation. All receptors derive from a human donor in good health (CMV status not recorded). Some clones in this sample may be carry-over from other donors' samples. Both conserved end residues are part of each CDR3. Fields, in order: clone size, V gene, J gene, D gene, CDR3 protein, CDR3 DNA. D genes are given only for firm matches. Clone size is given for some rows only: seen once, a few or many times, or a class if the clone is expanded.

clone_size: -
v_call: TRBV6-2/TRBV6-3
j_call: TRBJ2-3
d_call: TRBD2
cdr3_aa: CASSYGGGIDTQYF
cdr3_nt: TGTGCCAGCAGTTACGGCGGGGGGATAGATACGCAGTATTTT

clone_size: few
v_call: TRBV3-1
j_call: TRBJ1-3
d_call: -
cdr3_aa: CASSWGGSGNTIYF
cdr3_nt: TGTGCCAGCTCGTGGGGGGGATCTGGAAACACCATATATTTT

clone_size: few
v_call: TRBV7-2
j_call: TRBJ1-1
d_call: TRBD1
cdr3_aa: CASSTKDRGDPEAFF
cdr3_nt: TGTGCCAGCAGCACAAAGGACAGGGGGGACCCTGAAGCTTTCTTT

clone_size: -
v_call: TRBV12-3/TRBV12-4
j_call: TRBJ1-1
d_call: -
cdr3_aa: CASSSVEGDTEAFF
cdr3_nt: TGTGCCAGCAGTTCGGTGGAAGGGGACACTGAAGCTTTCTTT

clone_size: many
v_call: TRBV7-2
j_call: TRBJ2-5
d_call: -
cdr3_aa: CASSKGFYRGQETQYF
cdr3_nt: TGTGCCAGCAGCAAGGGGTTCTACCGGGGCCAAGAGACCCAGTACTTC

clone_size: few
v_call: TRBV4-1
j_call: TRBJ1-1
d_call: TRBD1
cdr3_aa: CASSQDSTGAGTEAFF
cdr3_nt: TGCGCCAGCAGCCAAGATAGTACAGGGGCCGGCACTGAAGCTTTCTTT

clone_size: -
v_call: TRBV10-3
j_call: TRBJ1-4
d_call: TRBD1
cdr3_aa: CAISIDRANEKLFF
cdr3_nt: TGTGCCATCAGCATCGACAGGGCGAATGAAAAACTGTTTTTT

clone_size: -
v_call: TRBV12-3/TRBV12-4
j_call: TRBJ2-6
d_call: -
cdr3_aa: CASSFTTESGANVLTF
cdr3_nt: TGTGCCAGCAGTTTTACGACGGAGTCTGGGGCCAACGTCCTGACTTTC

clone_size: -
v_call: TRBV7-2
j_call: TRBJ1-1
d_call: -
cdr3_aa: CASSLAPGGKWTEAFF
cdr3_nt: TGTGCCAGCAGCTTAGCTCCCGGGGGCAAGTGGACTGAAGCTTTCTTT

clone_size: -
v_call: TRBV12-3/TRBV12-4
j_call: TRBJ2-7
d_call: -
cdr3_aa: CASSFRGWDEQYF
cdr3_nt: TGTGCCAGCAGTTTTAGAGGGTGGGACGAGCAGTACTTC

clone_size: few
v_call: TRBV7-6
j_call: TRBJ2-7
d_call: -
cdr3_aa: CASSPRGREYYEQYF
cdr3_nt: TGTGCCAGCAGCCCCCGGGGCAGGGAGTACTACGAGCAGTACTTC

clone_size: -
v_call: TRBV7-9
j_call: TRBJ2-3
d_call: -
cdr3_aa: CASSLKPEKASTDTQYF
cdr3_nt: TGTGCCAGCAGCTTGAAACCGGAAAAGGCTAGCACAGATACGCAGTATTTT

clone_size: few
v_call: TRBV5-4
j_call: TRBJ1-6
d_call: TRBD1
cdr3_aa: CASSQSTGSNSPLHF
cdr3_nt: TGTGCCAGCAGCCAATCGACAGGGTCTAATTCACCCCTCCACTTT

clone_size: -
v_call: TRBV12-3/TRBV12-4
j_call: TRBJ2-4
d_call: -
cdr3_aa: CASSFPTEGGIQYF
cdr3_nt: TGTGCCAGCAGTTTCCCAACAGAGGGTGGCATTCAGTACTTC

clone_size: many
v_call: TRBV7-2
j_call: TRBJ2-5
d_call: -
cdr3_aa: CASSLVLKNVGFGVGKTQYF
cdr3_nt: TGTGCCAGCAGCTTAGTACTCAAGAATGTAGGGTTCGGTGTTGGAAAGACCCAGTACTTC

clone_size: -
v_call: TRBV7-2
j_call: TRBJ2-1
d_call: -
cdr3_aa: CASPLRRGAYNEQFF
cdr3_nt: TGTGCCAGCCCCCTCCGACGGGGGGCGTACAATGAGCAGTTCTTC

clone_size: few
v_call: TRBV7-9
j_call: TRBJ2-1
d_call: -
cdr3_aa: CASSRVGARYNEQFF
cdr3_nt: TGTGCCAGCAGCCGCGTAGGGGCCCGGTACAATGAGCAGTTCTTC

clone_size: -
v_call: TRBV9
j_call: TRBJ2-2
d_call: -
cdr3_aa: CASSGQWDPNTGELFF
cdr3_nt: TGTGCCAGCAGCGGACAGTGGGATCCGAACACCGGGGAGCTGTTTTTT

clone_size: -
v_call: TRBV18
j_call: TRBJ2-5
d_call: TRBD1
cdr3_aa: CASSQPWTGQETQYF
cdr3_nt: TGTGCCAGCTCACAACCCTGGACAGGTCAAGAGACCCAGTACTTC

clone_size: -
v_call: TRBV7-2
j_call: TRBJ1-2
d_call: -
cdr3_aa: CASTQKWGDGYTF
cdr3_nt: TGTGCCAGCACCCAAAAATGGGGGGATGGCTACACCTTC

clone_size: -
v_call: TRBV27
j_call: TRBJ2-2
d_call: TRBD1
cdr3_aa: CASSPGTGGTGELFF
cdr3_nt: TGTGCCAGCAGTCCCGGGACAGGTGGCACCGGGGAGCTGTTTTTT

clone_size: few
v_call: TRBV7-2
j_call: TRBJ2-3
d_call: -
cdr3_aa: CASSGTWRSTDTQYF
cdr3_nt: TGTGCCAGCAGCGGGACTTGGCGGTCCACAGATACGCAGTATTTT